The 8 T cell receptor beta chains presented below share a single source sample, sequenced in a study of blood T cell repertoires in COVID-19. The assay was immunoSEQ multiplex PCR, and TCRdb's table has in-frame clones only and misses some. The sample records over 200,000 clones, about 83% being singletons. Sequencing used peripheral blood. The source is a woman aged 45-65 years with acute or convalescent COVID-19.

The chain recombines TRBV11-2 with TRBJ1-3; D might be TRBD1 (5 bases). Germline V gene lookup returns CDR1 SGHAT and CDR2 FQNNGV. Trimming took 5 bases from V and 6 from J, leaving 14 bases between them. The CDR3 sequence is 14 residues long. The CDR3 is CASSANRDLNTIYF. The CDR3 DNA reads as TGTGCCAGCAGCGCAAACCGGGACTTAAACACCATATATTTT.

CDR3 in amino acids: CASRGQGTIYF. The CDR3, as DNA: TGTGCCAGCAGGGGACAGGGGACCATATATTTT. The chain uses TRBV2 and TRBJ1-3; 10 bases are a match to TRBD1. The CDR3 covers 11 residues. Germline V gives CDR1 SNHLY, CDR2 FYNNEI. V shed 6 bases and J 10 bases; nucleotides not matched to a gene: 0.

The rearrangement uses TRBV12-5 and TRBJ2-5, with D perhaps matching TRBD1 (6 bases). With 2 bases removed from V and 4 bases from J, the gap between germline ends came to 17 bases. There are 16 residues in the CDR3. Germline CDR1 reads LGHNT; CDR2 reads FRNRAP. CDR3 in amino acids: CASGLWGRGAGETQYF. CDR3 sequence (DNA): TGTGCTAGTGGTTTGTGGGGCAGGGGCGCGGGAGAGACCCAGTACTTC.

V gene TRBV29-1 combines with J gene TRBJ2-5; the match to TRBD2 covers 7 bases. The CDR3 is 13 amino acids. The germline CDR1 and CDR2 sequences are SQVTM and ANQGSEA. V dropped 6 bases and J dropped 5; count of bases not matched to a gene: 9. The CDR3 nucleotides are TGCAGCGTCCCCTCTAGCGGCCTTGAGACCCAGTACTTC. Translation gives CSVPSSGLETQYF.

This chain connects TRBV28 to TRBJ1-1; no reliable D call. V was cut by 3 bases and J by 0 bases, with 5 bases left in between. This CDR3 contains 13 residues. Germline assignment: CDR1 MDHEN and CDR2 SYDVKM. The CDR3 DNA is TGTGCCAGCAGTTTCCGGGTGAACACTGAAGCTTTCTTT. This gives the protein CASSFRVNTEAFF.

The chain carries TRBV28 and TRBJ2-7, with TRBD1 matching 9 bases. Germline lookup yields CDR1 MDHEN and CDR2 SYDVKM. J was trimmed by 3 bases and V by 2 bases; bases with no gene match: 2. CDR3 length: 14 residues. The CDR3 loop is CASSLRDRVYEQYF. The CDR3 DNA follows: TGTGCCAGCAGTTTAAGGGACAGGGTCTACGAGCAGTACTTC. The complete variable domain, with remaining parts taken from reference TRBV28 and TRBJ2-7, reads DVKVTQSSRYLVKRTGEKVFLECVQDMDHENMFWYRQDPGLGLRLIYFSYDVKMKEKGDIPEGYSVSREKKERFSLILESASTNQTSMYLCASSLRDRVYEQYFGPGTRLTVT.

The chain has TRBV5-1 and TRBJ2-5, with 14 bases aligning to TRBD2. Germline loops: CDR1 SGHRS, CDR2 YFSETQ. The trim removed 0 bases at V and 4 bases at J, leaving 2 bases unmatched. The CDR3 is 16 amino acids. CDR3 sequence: CASSLDGLAGGETQYF. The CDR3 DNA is TGCGCCAGCAGCTTGGATGGACTAGCGGGAGGAGAGACCCAGTACTTC.

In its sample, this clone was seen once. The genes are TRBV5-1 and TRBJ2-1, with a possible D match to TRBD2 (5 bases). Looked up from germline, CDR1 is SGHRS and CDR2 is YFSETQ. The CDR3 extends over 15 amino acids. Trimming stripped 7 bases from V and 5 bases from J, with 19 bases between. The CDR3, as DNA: TGCGCCAGCCGCGTTGGGGAGATTAGCGACAATGAGCAGTTCTTC. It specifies CASRVGEISDNEQFF.